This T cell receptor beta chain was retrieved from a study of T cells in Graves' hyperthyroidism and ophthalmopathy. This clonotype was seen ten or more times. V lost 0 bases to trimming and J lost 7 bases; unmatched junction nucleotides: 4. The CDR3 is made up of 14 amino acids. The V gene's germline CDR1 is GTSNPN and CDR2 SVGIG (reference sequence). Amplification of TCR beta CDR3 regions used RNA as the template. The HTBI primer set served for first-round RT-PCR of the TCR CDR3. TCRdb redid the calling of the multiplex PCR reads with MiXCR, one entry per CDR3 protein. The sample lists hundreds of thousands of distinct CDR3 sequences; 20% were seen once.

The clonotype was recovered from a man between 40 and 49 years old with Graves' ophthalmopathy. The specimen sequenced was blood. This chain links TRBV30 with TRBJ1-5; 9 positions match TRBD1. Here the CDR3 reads CAWSVGQGLQPQHF. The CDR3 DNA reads TGTGCCTGGAGTGTGGGACAGGGACTGCAGCCCCAGCATTTT.